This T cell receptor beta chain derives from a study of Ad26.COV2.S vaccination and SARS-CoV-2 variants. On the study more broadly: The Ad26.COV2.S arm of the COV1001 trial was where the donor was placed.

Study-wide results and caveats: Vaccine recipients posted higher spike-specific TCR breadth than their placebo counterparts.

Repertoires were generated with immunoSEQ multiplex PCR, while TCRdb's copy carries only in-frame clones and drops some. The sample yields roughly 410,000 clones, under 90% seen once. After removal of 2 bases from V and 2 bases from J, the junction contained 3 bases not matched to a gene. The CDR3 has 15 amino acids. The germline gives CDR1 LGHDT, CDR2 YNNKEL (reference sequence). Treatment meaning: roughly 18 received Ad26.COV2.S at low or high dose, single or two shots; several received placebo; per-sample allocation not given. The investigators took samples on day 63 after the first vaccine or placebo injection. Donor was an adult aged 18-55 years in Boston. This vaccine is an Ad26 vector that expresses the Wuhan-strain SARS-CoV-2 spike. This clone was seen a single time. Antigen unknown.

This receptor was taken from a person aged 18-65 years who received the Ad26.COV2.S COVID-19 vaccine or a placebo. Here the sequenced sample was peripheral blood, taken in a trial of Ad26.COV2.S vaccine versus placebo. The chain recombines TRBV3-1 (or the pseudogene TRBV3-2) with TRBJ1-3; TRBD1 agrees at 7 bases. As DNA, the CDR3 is TGTGCCAGCAGCCAATGGCAGGGGGCTGGAAACACCATATATTTT. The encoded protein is CASSQWQGAGNTIYF.